The TCR beta chain described here comes from a study of shared clonotypes between healthy human individuals. Selected positively for CCR7 and CD45RO-negative, naive CD8 cells excluded terminally differentiated effector memory CD45RA+ cells. Concerning this clone itself: Its antigen is not known.

Method: immunoSEQ multiplex PCR; TCRdb's copy keeps in-frame clones and lacks some. The sample carries about 800,000 clones, roughly 96% recorded once. V was trimmed by 5 bases and J by 0 bases, leaving 11 bases between them. The CDR3 is 14 amino acids. Germline CDR1 reads PRHDT; CDR2 reads FYEKMQ (reference sequence). Study-wide results and caveats: Generation probability values for non-shared clonotypes were lower than those for clonotypes shared by all four donors.

V and J are TRBV13 and TRBJ2-7, with D tentatively TRBD1 (6 bases). Sequenced sample: naive CD8+ T cells sorted from blood. The TCR originated in a man in his thirties or forties in good health. The CDR3, as DNA: TGTGCCAGCAGCCCAGGGGACGGCTCCTACGAGCAGTACTTC. Amino acid sequence: CASSPGDGSYEQYF.